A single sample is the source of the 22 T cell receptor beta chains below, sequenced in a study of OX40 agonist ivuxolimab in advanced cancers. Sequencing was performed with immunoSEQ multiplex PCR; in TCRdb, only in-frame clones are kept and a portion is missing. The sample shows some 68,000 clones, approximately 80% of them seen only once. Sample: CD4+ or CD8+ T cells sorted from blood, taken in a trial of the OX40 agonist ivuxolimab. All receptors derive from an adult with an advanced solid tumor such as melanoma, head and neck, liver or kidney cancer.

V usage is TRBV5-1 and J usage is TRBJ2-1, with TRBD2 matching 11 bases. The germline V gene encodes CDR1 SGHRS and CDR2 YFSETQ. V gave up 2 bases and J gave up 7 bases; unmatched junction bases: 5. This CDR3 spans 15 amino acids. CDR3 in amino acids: CASSFSGGAPNEQFF. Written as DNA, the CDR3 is TGCGCCAGCAGCTTTAGCGGGGGGGCACCGAATGAGCAGTTCTTC.

The CDR3 loop reads CAIRWGTGELFF. The DNA of the CDR3 is TGTGCCATCCGGTGGGGGACCGGGGAGCTGTTTTTT. This sequence joins TRBV28 and TRBJ2-2; D assignment may be TRBD1 or TRBD2 (5 bases each). CDR1 and CDR2 from the germline V gene are MDHEN and SYDVKM. The CDR3 extends over 12 amino acids. Trimming removed 10 bases at V and 5 bases at J, with 11 bases between.

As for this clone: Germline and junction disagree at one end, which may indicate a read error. CDR3 DNA sequence: TGTGCCTGGGGGGGTTGGGACAGGCCCACTTTC. The encoded protein is CAWGGWDRPTF. The chain couples TRBV30 to TRBJ2-7; 8 positions match TRBD1. Germline CDR1 reads GTSNPN; CDR2 reads SVGIG (reference sequence). The CDR3 has 11 amino acids. Supplemented by reference TRBV30 and TRBJ2-7, the full variable domain reads SQTIHQWPATLVQPVGSPLSLECTVEGTSNPNLYWYRQAAGRGLQLLFYSVGIGQISSEVPQNLSASRPQDRQFILSSKKLLLSDSGFYLCAWGGWDRPTFGPGTRLTVT.

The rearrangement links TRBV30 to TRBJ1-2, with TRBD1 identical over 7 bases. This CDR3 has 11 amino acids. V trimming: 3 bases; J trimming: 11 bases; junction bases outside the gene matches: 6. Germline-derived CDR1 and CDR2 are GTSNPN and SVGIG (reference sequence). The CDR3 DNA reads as TGTGCCTGGAGGGGGACAGCCGAGTACACCTTC. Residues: CAWRGTAEYTF.

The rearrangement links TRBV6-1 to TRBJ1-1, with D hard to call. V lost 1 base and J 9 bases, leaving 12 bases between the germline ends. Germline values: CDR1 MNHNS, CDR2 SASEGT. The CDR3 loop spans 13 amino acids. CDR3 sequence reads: CASSEGRDFKAFF. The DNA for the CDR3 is TGTGCCAGCAGTGAAGGAAGGGATTTTAAAGCTTTCTTT.

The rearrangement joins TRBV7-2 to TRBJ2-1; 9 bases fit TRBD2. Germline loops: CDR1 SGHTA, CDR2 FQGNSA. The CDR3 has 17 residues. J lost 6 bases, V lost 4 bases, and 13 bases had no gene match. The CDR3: CASSSKAGGGIGNEQFF. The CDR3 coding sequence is TGTGCCAGCAGCTCAAAAGCGGGGGGCGGTATAGGCAATGAGCAGTTCTTC.

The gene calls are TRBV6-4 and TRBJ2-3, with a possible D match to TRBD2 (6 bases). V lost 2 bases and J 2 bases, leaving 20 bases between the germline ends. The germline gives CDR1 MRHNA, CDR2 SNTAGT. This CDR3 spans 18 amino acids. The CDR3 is CASSDTYSGVTITDTQYF. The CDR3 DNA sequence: TGTGCCAGCAGTGACACGTATTCGGGAGTGACAATCACAGATACGCAGTATTTT.

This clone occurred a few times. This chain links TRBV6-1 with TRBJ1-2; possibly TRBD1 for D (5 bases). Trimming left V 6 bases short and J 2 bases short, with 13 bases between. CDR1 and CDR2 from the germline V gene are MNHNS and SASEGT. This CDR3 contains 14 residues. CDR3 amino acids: CASRSLRGNYGYTF. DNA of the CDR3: TGTGCCAGCAGGTCCCTACGGGGGAACTATGGCTACACCTTC.

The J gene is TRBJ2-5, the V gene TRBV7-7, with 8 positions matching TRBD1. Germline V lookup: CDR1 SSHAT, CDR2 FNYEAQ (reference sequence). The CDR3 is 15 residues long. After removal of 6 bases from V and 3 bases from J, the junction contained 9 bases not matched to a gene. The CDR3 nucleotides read TGTGCCAGCAGTTTCCGCTGGGGACAGGAAGAGACCCAGTACTTC. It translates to CASSFRWGQEETQYF.

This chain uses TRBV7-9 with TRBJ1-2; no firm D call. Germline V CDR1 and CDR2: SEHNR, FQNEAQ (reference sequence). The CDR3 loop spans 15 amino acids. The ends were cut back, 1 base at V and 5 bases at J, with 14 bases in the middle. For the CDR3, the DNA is TGTGCCAGCAGCTTAGTCCCGGGTCCTATTTATGGCTACACCTTC. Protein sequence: CASSLVPGPIYGYTF. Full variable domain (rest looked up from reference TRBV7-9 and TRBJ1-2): DTGVSQNPRHKITKRGQNVTFRCDPISEHNRLYWYRQTLGQGPEFLTYFQNEAQLEKSRLLSDRFSAERPKGSFSTLEIQRTEQGDSAMYLCASSLVPGPIYGYTFGSGTRLTVV.

DNA of the CDR3: TGTGCCAGTCAGGGGGCTTATGGCTACACCTTC. Its translation: CASQGAYGYTF. The chain combines TRBV19 with TRBJ1-2; 8 bases agree with TRBD1. The V gene's germline CDR1 is LNHDA and CDR2 SQIVND (reference sequence). The J segment lost 5 bases and the V segment lost 8 bases, leaving 1 base of the junction unmatched. The CDR3 length is 11 residues.

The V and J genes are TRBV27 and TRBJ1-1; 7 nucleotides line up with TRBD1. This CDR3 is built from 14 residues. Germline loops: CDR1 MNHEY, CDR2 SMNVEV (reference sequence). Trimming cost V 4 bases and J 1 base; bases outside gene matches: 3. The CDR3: CASSYRQGNTEAFF. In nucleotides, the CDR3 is TGTGCCAGCAGTTACCGACAGGGGAACACTGAAGCTTTCTTT.

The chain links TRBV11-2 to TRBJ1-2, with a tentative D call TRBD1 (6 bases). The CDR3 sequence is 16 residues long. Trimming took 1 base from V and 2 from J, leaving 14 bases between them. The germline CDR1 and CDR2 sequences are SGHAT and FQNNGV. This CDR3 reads CASSLGNRVLNYGYTF. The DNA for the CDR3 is TGTGCCAGCAGCTTAGGGAACAGGGTCCTAAACTATGGCTACACCTTC.

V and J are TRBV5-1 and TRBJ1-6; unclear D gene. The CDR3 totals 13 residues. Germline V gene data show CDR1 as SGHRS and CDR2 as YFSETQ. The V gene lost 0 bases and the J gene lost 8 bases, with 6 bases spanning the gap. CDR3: CASSLASDSPLHF. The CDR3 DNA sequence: TGCGCCAGCAGCTTGGCTTCCGATTCACCCCTCCACTTT. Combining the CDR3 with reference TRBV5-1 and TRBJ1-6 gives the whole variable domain KAGVTQTPRYLIKTRGQQVTLSCSPISGHRSVSWYQQTPGQGLQFLFEYFSETQRNKGNFPGRFSGRQFSNSRSEMNVSTLELGDSALYLCASSLASDSPLHFGNGTRLTVT.

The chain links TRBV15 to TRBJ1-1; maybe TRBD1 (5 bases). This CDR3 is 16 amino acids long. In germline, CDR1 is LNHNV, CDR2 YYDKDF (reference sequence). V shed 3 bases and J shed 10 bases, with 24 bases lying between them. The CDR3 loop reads CATSRWRGIPSEGAFF. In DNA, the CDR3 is TGTGCCACCAGCAGGTGGCGGGGGATTCCGTCCGAGGGAGCTTTCTTT. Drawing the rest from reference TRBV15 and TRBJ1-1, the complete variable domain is DAMVIQNPRYQVTQFGKPVTLSCSQTLNHNVMYWYQQKSSQAPKLLFHYYDKDFNNEADTPDNFQSRRPNTSFCFLDIRSPGLGDTAMYLCATSRWRGIPSEGAFFGQGTRLTVV.

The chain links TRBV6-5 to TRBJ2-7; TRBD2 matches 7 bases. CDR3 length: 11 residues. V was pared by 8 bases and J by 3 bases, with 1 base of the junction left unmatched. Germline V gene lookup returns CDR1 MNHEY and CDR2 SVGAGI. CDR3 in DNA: TGTGCCAGCGGGGAGGGCTACGAGCAGTACTTC. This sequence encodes CASGEGYEQYF.

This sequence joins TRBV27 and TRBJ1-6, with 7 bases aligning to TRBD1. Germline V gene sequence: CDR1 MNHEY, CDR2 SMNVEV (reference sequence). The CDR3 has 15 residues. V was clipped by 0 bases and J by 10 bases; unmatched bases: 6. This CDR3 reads CASSLSRDRESPLHF. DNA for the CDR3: TGTGCCAGCAGTTTATCCCGAGACAGGGAATCACCCCTCCACTTT.

CDR3 DNA: TGTGCCAGCAGCCCGTGGACGGTCCAGAACAATGAGCAGTTCTTC. This translates into CASSPWTVQNNEQFF. The chain joins TRBV7-8 to TRBJ2-1; D ambiguous. CDR3 length equals 15 residues. The germline V gene has CDR1 SGHVS and CDR2 FQNEAQ. Trimming shortened V by 5 bases and J by 5 bases, and 16 bases separated the two germline ends.

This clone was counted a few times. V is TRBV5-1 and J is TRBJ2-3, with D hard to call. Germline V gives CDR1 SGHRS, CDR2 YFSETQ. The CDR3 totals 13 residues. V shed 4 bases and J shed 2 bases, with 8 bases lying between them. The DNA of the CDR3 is TGCGCCAGCAGCGTTTCTGCCACAGATACGCAGTATTTT. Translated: CASSVSATDTQYF. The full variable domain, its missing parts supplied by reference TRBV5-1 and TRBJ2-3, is KAGVTQTPRYLIKTRGQQVTLSCSPISGHRSVSWYQQTPGQGLQFLFEYFSETQRNKGNFPGRFSGRQFSNSRSEMNVSTLELGDSALYLCASSVSATDTQYFGPGTRLTVL.

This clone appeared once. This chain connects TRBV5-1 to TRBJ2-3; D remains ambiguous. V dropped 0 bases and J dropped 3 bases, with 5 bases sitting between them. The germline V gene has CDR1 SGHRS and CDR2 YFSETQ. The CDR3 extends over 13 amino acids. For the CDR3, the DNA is TGCGCCAGCAGCTTGGTTAGGACAGATACGCAGTATTTT. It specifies CASSLVRTDTQYF. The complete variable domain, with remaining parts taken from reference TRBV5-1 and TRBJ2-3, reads KAGVTQTPRYLIKTRGQQVTLSCSPISGHRSVSWYQQTPGQGLQFLFEYFSETQRNKGNFPGRFSGRQFSNSRSEMNVSTLELGDSALYLCASSLVRTDTQYFGPGTRLTVL.

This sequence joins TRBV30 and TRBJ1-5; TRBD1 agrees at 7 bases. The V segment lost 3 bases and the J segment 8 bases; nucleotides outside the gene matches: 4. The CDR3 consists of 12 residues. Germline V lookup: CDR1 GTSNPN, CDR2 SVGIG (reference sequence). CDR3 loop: CAWRQGREPQHF. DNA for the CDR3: TGTGCCTGGAGACAGGGGAGGGAGCCCCAGCATTTT.

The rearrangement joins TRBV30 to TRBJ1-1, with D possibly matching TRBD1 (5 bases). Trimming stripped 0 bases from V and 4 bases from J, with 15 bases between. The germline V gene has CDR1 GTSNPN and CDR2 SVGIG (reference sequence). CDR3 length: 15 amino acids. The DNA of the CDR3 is TGTGCCTGGAGTGTATGGGGGGGAGTTGGCACTGAAGCTTTCTTT. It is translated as CAWSVWGGVGTEAFF.